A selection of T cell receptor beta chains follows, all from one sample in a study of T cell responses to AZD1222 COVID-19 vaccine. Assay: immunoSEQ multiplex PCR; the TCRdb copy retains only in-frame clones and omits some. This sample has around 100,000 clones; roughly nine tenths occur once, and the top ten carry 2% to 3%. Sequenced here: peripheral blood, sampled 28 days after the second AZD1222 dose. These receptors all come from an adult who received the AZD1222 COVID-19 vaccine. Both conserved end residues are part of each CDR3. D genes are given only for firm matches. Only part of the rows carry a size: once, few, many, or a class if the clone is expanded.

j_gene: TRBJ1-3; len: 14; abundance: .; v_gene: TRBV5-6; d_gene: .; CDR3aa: CASSFGGLGNTIYF; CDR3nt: TGTGCCAGCAGCTTCGGGGGGCTTGGAAACACCATATATTTT
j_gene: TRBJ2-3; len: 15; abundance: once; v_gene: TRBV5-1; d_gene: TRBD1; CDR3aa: CASHPGQGLTDTQYF; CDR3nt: TGCGCCAGCCATCCGGGACAGGGACTCACAGATACGCAGTATTTT
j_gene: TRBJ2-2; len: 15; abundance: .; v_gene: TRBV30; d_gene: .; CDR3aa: CAWSVQGRDTGELFF; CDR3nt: TGTGCCTGGAGTGTACAGGGTAGGGATACCGGGGAGCTGTTTTTT
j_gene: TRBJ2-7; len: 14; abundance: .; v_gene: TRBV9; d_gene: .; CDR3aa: CASSLRGQAYEQYF; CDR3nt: TGTGCCAGCAGCCTACGGGGCCAAGCCTACGAGCAGTACTTC
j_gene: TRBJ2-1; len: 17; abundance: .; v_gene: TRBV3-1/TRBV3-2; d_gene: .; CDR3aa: CASSQDPGSLVTGEQFF; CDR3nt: TGTGCCAGCAGCCAAGATCCAGGATCTCTGGTCACCGGGGAGCAGTTCTTC
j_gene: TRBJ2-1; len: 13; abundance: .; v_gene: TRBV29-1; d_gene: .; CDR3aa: CSFLTVSYNEQFF; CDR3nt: TGCAGCTTTTTGACAGTATCCTACAATGAGCAGTTCTTC
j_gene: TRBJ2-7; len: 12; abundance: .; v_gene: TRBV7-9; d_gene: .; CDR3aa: CASSKGDYEQYF; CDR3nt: TGTGCCAGCAGTAAAGGGGACTACGAGCAGTACTTC
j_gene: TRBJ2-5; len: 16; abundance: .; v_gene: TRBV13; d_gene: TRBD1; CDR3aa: CASSLTGGGKGETQYF; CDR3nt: TGTGCCAGCAGCCTTACAGGGGGTGGGAAGGGAGAGACCCAGTACTTC
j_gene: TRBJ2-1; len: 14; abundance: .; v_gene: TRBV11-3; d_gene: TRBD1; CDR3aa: CASSRTGERNEQFF; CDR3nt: TGTGCCAGCAGCCGTACAGGGGAACGTAATGAGCAGTTCTTC
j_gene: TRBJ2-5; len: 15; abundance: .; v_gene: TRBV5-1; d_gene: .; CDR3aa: CASSLGQGRQETQYF; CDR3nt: TGCGCCAGCAGCTTGGGGCAAGGTAGACAAGAGACCCAGTACTTC
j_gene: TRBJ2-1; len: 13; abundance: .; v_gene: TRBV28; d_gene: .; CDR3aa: CASSLSRANEQFF; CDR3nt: TGTGCCAGCAGTTTATCCAGAGCCAATGAGCAGTTCTTC
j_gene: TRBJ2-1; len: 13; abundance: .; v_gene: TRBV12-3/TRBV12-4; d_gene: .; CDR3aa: CASSRRTNNEQFF; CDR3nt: TGTGCCAGCTCCCGCCGAACCAACAATGAGCAGTTCTTC
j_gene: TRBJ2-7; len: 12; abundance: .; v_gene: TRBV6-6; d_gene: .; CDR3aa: CASSSQLYEQYF; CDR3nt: TGTGCCAGCAGTTCACAACTTTACGAGCAGTACTTC
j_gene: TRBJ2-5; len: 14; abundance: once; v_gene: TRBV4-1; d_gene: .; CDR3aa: CASSQGTIRETQYF; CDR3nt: TGCGCCAGCAGCCAAGGAACCATAAGAGAGACCCAGTACTTC
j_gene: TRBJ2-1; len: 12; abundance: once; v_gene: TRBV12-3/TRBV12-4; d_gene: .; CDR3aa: CASSYGNNEQFF; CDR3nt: TGTGCCAGCAGTTACGGGAACAATGAGCAGTTCTTC
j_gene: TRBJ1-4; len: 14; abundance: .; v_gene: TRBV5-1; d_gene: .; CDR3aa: CASSLTRPNEKLFF; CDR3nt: TGCGCCAGCAGCTTAACGCGTCCTAATGAAAAACTGTTTTTT
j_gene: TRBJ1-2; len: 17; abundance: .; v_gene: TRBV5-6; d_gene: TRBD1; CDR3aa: CASRPAGQGLFNYGYTF; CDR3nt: TGTGCCAGCAGACCTGCCGGACAGGGCCTTTTTAACTATGGCTACACCTTC
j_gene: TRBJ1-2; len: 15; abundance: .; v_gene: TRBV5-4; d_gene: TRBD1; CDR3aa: CASSLAGQDNYGYTF; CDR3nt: TGTGCCAGCAGCTTGGCCGGACAGGATAACTATGGCTACACCTTC
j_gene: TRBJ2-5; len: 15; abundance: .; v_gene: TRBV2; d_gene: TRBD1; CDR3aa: CASSVRPGGLETQYF; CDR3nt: TGTGCCAGCAGTGTCCGGCCAGGGGGCCTTGAGACCCAGTACTTC
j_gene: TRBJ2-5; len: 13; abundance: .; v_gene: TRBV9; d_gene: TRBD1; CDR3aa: CASSVRGQETQYF; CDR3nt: TGTGCCAGCAGCGTCAGGGGGCAAGAGACCCAGTACTTC
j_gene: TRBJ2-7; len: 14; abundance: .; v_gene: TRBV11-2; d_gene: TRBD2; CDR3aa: CASSLALAGDEQYF; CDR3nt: TGTGCCAGCAGCTTAGCACTAGCGGGAGACGAGCAGTACTTC
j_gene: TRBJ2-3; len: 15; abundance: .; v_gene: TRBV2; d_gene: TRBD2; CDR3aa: CASSLTSGRTDTQYF; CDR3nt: TGTGCCAGCAGTCTGACTAGCGGGAGAACAGATACGCAGTATTTT
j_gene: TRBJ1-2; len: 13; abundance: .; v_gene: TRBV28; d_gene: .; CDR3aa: CASSFAGDIGSYF; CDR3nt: TGTGCCAGCAGTTTCGCGGGAGACATTGGAAGCTACTTC
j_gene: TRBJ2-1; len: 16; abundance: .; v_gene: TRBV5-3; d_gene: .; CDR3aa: CARSFFAKGMYNEQFF; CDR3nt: TGTGCCAGAAGCTTCTTTGCAAAGGGAATGTACAATGAGCAGTTCTTC
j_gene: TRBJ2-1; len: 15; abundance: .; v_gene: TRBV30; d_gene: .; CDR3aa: CAWSAATGARNEQFF; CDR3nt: TGTGCCTGGAGTGCCGCTACCGGGGCCCGCAATGAGCAGTTCTTC
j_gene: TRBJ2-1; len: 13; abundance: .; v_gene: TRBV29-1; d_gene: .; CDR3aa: CSVEGLASDEQFF; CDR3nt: TGCAGCGTTGAAGGCCTAGCGTCTGATGAGCAGTTCTTC
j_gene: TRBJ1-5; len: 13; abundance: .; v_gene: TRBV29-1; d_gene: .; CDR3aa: CSVAVQANQPQHF; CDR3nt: TGCAGCGTTGCCGTACAGGCCAATCAGCCCCAGCATTTT
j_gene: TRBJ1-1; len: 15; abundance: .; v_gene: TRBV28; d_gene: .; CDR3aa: CASSLSWQLDTEAFF; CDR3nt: TGTGCCAGCAGTTTATCTTGGCAGCTCGACACTGAAGCTTTCTTT
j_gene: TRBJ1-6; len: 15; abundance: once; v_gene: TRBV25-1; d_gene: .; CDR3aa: CASSDAGDYNSPLHF; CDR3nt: TGTGCCAGCAGTGATGCGGGTGATTATAATTCACCCCTCCACTTT
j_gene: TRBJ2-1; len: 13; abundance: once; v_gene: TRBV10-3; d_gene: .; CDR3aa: CAISEGPAQEQFF; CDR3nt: TGTGCCATCAGTGAGGGGCCTGCGCAAGAGCAGTTCTTC
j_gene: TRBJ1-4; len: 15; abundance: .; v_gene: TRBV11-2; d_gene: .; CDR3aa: CASSPRTAWNEKLFF; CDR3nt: TGTGCCAGCAGCCCCCGGACAGCTTGGAATGAAAAACTGTTTTTT
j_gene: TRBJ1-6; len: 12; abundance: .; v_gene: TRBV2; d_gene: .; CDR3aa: CASSVGNSPLHF; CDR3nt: TGTGCCAGCAGTGTAGGGAATTCACCCCTCCACTTT
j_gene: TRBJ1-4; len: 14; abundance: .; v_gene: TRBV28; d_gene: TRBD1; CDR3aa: CASSLGDSNEKLFF; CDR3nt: TGTGCCAGCAGTTTGGGGGACAGTAATGAAAAACTGTTTTTT
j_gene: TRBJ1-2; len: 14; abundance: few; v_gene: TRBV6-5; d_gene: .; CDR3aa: CASSRDNSNYGYTF; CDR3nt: TGTGCCAGCAGTCGAGACAATTCGAACTATGGCTACACCTTC
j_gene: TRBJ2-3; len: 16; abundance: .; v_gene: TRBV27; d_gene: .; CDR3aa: CASSPRGGGGTDTQYF; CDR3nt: TGTGCCAGCAGTCCGCGAGGCGGGGGCGGGACAGATACGCAGTATTTT
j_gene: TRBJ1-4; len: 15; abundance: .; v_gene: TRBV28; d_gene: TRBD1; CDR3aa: CASSATGTGKEKLFF; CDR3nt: TGTGCCAGCAGTGCTACCGGGACAGGGAAAGAAAAACTGTTTTTT
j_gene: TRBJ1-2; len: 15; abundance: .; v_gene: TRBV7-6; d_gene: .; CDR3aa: CASSLFQGANYGYTF; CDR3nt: TGTGCCAGCAGCTTATTTCAGGGAGCTAACTATGGCTACACCTTC
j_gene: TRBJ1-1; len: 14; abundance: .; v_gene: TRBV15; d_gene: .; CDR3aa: CATSRPRDDSEAFF; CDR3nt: TGTGCCACCAGCCGCCCTAGGGACGACTCTGAAGCTTTCTTT
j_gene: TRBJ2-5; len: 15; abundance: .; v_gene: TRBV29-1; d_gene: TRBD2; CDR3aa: CSVGLAGGPSETQYF; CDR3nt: TGCAGCGTTGGACTAGCGGGAGGGCCGTCGGAGACCCAGTACTTC
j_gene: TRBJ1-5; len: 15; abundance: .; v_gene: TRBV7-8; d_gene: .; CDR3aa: CASSFGDASNQPQHF; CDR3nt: TGTGCCAGCAGCTTCGGGGACGCAAGCAATCAGCCCCAGCATTTT